This T cell receptor beta chain is drawn from a study of response to subunit inactivated influenza vaccine. Study-level findings and limits: Each seasonal influenza vaccination, the authors suggested, recruits few new T cells.

The V gene end was trimmed by 6 bases and the J gene end by 3 bases; junction bases not matched to a gene: 7. Germline V lookup: CDR1 DFQATT, CDR2 SNEGSKA (reference sequence). This CDR3 has 13 residues. TCRdb re-analysed the RT-PCR reads in MiXCR, keeping a single row per CDR3 protein. In the table there are 700,000 to 800,000 distinct CDR3 sequences, approximately 17% of which are singletons. This clonotype was counted only a few times. What it binds is unknown. The genes are TRBV20-1 and TRBJ2-7, with 8 bases matching TRBD2. The TCR was taken from a man between 45 and 60 years old who received an inactivated influenza vaccine. This material consisted of PBMCs from blood, taken 5 days after vaccination. CDR3 DNA sequence: TGCAGTGCGCCCACTAGCGGAATCTACGAGCAGTACTTC. Translated: CSAPTSGIYEQYF.